This entry features one T cell receptor beta chain sequence. Its target is not known. These data originate in a study of shared clonotypes between healthy human individuals. Study overall: The plates for each donor numbered three CD4 naive, three CD4 memory, two CD8 naive and one CD8 memory. The study, taken as a whole, reports: Naive CD4 clonotypes were shared across several donors at around 5%.

Sorted-subset replicate PCRs used 200 ng of genomic DNA. This amount corresponded to some 30,000 T cell genomes. Profiling relied on immunoSEQ multiplex PCR, and the TCRdb table lists in-frame clones only, not all of them. Of about 590,000 clones in the sample, roughly 95% were seen once. Selected positively for CCR7 and CD45RO-negative, naive CD8 cells excluded terminally differentiated effector memory CD45RA+ cells. The CDR3 length is 14 residues. Trimming removed 6 bases at V and 8 bases at J, with 17 bases between. The germline V gene has CDR1 MNHNY and CDR2 SVGAGI (reference sequence). Sequenced: naive CD8+ T cells sorted from blood. The TCR sequence derives from a woman aged 30 to 39 in good health. The chain links TRBV6-6 to TRBJ2-1; a weak D match, TRBD1 (6 bases). The CDR3 bases are TGTGCCAGCAGAGGGGGTTCTTCTATGGATGAGCAGTTCTTC. Translating gives CASRGGSSMDEQFF.